This T cell receptor (beta chain) was recovered during a study of Ad26.COV2.S vaccination and SARS-CoV-2 variants. V gave up 6 bases and J gave up 3 bases; unmatched junction bases: 6. Germline CDR1 is MNHEY and CDR2 is SVGAGI. The CDR3 consists of 15 residues. Regarding treatment: roughly 19 received Ad26.COV2.S at low or high dose, single or two shots; 5 received placebo; per-sample allocation not given. Material that was analyzed had been drawn on day 63 after the first vaccine or placebo injection. Profiled with immunoSEQ multiplex PCR; TCRdb holds only in-frame clones, not every one. This sample has under 550,000 clones; around 89% occur once, and the top ten carry around 3.6%.

V is TRBV6-5 and J is TRBJ2-1, with TRBD2 matching 9 bases. The source of this sequence is a person aged 18-65 years who received the Ad26.COV2.S COVID-19 vaccine or a placebo. Sequencing was performed on peripheral blood, taken in a trial of Ad26.COV2.S vaccine versus placebo. The CDR3 here is CASSQASGDYNEQFF. DNA of the CDR3: TGTGCCAGCAGCCAAGCTAGCGGGGACTACAATGAGCAGTTCTTC.